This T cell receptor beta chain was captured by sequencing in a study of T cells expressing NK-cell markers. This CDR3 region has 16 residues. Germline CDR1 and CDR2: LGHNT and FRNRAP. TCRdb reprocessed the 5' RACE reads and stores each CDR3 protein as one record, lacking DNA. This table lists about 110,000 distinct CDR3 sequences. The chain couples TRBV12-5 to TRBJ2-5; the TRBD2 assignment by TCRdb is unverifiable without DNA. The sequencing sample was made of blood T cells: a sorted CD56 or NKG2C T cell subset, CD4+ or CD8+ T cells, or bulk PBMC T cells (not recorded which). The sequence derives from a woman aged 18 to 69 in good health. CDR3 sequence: CASGLGLAGRQETQYF.